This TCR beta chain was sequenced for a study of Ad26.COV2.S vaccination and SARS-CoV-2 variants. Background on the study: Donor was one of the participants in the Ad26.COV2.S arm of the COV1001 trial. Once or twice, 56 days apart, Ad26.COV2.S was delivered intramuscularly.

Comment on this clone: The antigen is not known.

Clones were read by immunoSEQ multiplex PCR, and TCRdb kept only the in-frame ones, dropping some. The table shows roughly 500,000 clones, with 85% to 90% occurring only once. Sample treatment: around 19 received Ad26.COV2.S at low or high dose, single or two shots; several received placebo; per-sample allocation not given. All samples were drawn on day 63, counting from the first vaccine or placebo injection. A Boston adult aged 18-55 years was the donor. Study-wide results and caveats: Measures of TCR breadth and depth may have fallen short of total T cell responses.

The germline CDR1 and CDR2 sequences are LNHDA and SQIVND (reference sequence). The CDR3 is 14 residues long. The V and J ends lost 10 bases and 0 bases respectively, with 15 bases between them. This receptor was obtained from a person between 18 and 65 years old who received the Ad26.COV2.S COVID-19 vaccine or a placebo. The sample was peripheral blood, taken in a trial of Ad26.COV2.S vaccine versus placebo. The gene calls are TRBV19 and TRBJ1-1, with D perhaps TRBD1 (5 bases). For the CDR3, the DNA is TGTGCCACCGGGACGGACCCCATGAACACTGAAGCTTTCTTT. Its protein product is CATGTDPMNTEAFF.